The 8 T cell receptor beta chains below come from one sample, sequenced in a study of CD8+ T cells in alopecia areata. The treatment denotes: oral pan-JAK inhibitor, 5-10 mg twice daily. TCR sequencing used cDNA made by reverse transcription of extracted RNA. Only in-frame clones appear in the TCRdb table, and some are missing; sequencing was by immunoSEQ multiplex PCR. The sample yields fewer than 200,000 clones, roughly 62% seen once. The material was CD8+ T cells sorted from blood, obtained at week 24, from a patient treated with tofacitinib. These receptors were collected from a human donor with alopecia areata.

The chain employs TRBV5-1 and TRBJ1-5; 8 bases are shared with TRBD1. The V gene's germline CDR1 is SGHRS and CDR2 YFSETQ. V was clipped by 4 bases and J by 7 bases; unmatched bases: 10. There are 15 residues in the CDR3. The DNA of the CDR3 is TGCGCCAGCAGCAACGAACCAGACAGGGGCCAGCCCCAGCATTTT. It codes for CASSNEPDRGQPQHF.

This clone was picked up a small number of times. The chain employs TRBV28 and TRBJ2-3; D gene ambiguous. The V end lost 4 bases, the J end lost 4 bases, and 6 bases lay between the germline ends. The CDR3 extends over 12 amino acids. CDR1 and CDR2 from the germline V gene are MDHEN and SYDVKM. CDR3 sequence reads: CASSSGPDTQYF. In nucleotides, the CDR3 is TGTGCCAGCAGTTCCGGGCCAGATACGCAGTATTTT.

The genes are TRBV29-1 and TRBJ2-1; no firm D call. Germline CDR1 and CDR2: SQVTM and ANQGSEA. This CDR3 spans 11 amino acids. The germline V and J ends were trimmed by 6 bases and 7 bases, with 10 bases remaining between them. CDR3 residues: CSVHRENEQFF. The DNA of the CDR3 is TGCAGCGTCCACCGTGAAAATGAGCAGTTCTTC.

The CDR3 bases are TGCGCCAGCAGCGGAAAACAGGGGGCCAGGAACACTGAAGCTTTCTTT. Encoded protein: CASSGKQGARNTEAFF. The V and J genes are TRBV5-1 and TRBJ1-1, with 9 bases fitting TRBD1. The CDR3 loop spans 16 amino acids. The V segment lost 4 bases and the J segment 1 base; nucleotides outside the gene matches: 8. Germline V gene lookup returns CDR1 SGHRS and CDR2 YFSETQ.

The gene calls are TRBV4-1 and TRBJ1-2; D is possibly TRBD1 (5 bases). CDR3 length: 18 residues. Germline CDR1 MGHRA, CDR2 YSYEKL. Trimming took off 1 base at V and 4 bases at J, with 22 bases between the two ends. The CDR3: CASSQVVSVLKGTYGYTF. The DNA for the CDR3 is TGCGCCAGCAGCCAAGTGGTTTCGGTGCTAAAGGGGACCTATGGCTACACCTTC.

The rearrangement uses TRBV9 and TRBJ2-2, with 7 positions matching TRBD1. Trimming cost V 3 bases and J 4 bases; bases outside gene matches: 3. CDR3 length: 14 residues. Germline values: CDR1 SGDLS, CDR2 YYNGEE. The CDR3 region has the DNA TGTGCCAGCAGCGAGGGACAGACCACCGGGGAGCTGTTTTTT. It codes for CASSEGQTTGELFF.

CDR3 residues: CASTGAKNIQYF. CDR3 in DNA: TGTGCCAGCACGGGCGCCAAAAACATTCAGTACTTC. The J gene is TRBJ2-4, the V gene TRBV6-5; the D is unclear. Germline assignment: CDR1 MNHEY and CDR2 SVGAGI. V lost 7 bases to trimming and J lost 1 base, with 5 bases between them. CDR3 length equals 12 residues.

The chain uses TRBV13 and TRBJ2-7; TRBD2 matches 15 bases. The germline gives CDR1 PRHDT, CDR2 FYEKMQ (reference sequence). The CDR3 loop spans 16 amino acids. V shed 4 bases, J shed 6 bases, and the junction held 7 bases outside the gene matches. The CDR3, as DNA: TGTGCCAGCAGCTCCCGGACTAGCGGGGGGGCGTCCGAGCAGTACTTC. Its translation is CASSSRTSGGASEQYF.